This T cell receptor beta chain originates from a study of control samples from healthy donors and cancer patients. Sequenced by immunoSEQ multiplex PCR; TCRdb stores in-frame clones only, minus some. The sample contains about 150,000 clones, around 94% of which appear only once. The CDR3 has 14 amino acids. With 2 bases removed from V and 0 bases from J, the gap between germline ends came to 9 bases. Germline CDR1 and CDR2: GTSNPN and SVGIG (reference sequence). Input material: PBMCs. This TCR derives from a man aged 55-75 years with colorectal cancer. This chain links TRBV30 with TRBJ2-3, with D hard to call. CDR3 in amino acids: CAWSFRYSTDTQYF. CDR3 nucleotide sequence: TGTGCCTGGAGTTTCCGGTATAGCACAGATACGCAGTATTTT. The full variable domain, in which reference TRBV30 and TRBJ2-3 provide the parts outside the CDR3, is SQTIHQWPATLVQPVGSPLSLECTVEGTSNPNLYWYRQAAGRGLQLLFYSVGIGQISSEVPQNLSASRPQDRQFILSSKKLLLSDSGFYLCAWSFRYSTDTQYFGPGTRLTVL.